The 26 T cell receptor beta chains presented below share a single source sample, sequenced in a study of high-grade serous ovarian cancer treatment subgroups. Some clones are missing from TCRdb's copy, which holds only in-frame ones; the method was immunoSEQ multiplex PCR. The data hold 10,000 or so clones, with roughly nine tenths observed a single time. The tumor samples were collected prior to definitive surgery or chemotherapy. The sequenced sample was tumor tissue. All receptors come from a human donor with high-grade serous ovarian cancer.

This chain connects TRBV7-9 to TRBJ2-3; D is ambiguous. Trimming left V 6 bases short and J 2 bases short, with 6 bases between. CDR1 and CDR2 from the germline V gene are SEHNR and FQNEAQ (reference sequence). This CDR3 is built from 12 residues. CDR3 sequence: CASRRHTDTQYF. The DNA of the CDR3 is TGTGCCAGCAGACGACACACAGATACGCAGTATTTT.

The chain is built from TRBV25-1 and TRBJ2-6; D gene ambiguous. V gave up 1 base and J gave up 0 bases, with 10 bases separating them. The germline V gene encodes CDR1 MGHDK and CDR2 SYGVNS. The CDR3 loop spans 17 amino acids. CDR3 bases: TGTGCCAGCAGTGAATCAGGATTCAACTCTGGGGCCAACGTCCTGACTTTC. Residues: CASSESGFNSGANVLTF.

This sequence joins TRBV13 and TRBJ1-1; D uncertain. From germline, CDR1 is PRHDT and CDR2 FYEKMQ (reference sequence). Trimming cost V 5 bases and J 6 bases, with 10 bases left between them. This CDR3 comprises 12 residues. The CDR3 sequence: CASSPLGPEAFF. The CDR3 coding sequence is TGTGCCAGCAGCCCCCTTGGCCCTGAAGCTTTCTTT.

This chain connects TRBV7-6 to TRBJ1-1; unclear D gene. In germline, CDR1 is SGHVS, CDR2 FNYEAQ. The CDR3 is 13 amino acids. Between the trimmed V and J ends, which lost 4 bases and 0 bases, there was a span of 6 bases. The CDR3: CASSSGLNTEAFF. In DNA, the CDR3 is TGTGCCAGCAGCTCCGGTCTGAACACTGAAGCTTTCTTT.

This chain links TRBV11-2 with TRBJ2-7; D is possibly TRBD1 or TRBD2 (6 bases each). Trimming shortened V by 5 bases and J by 7 bases, and 18 bases separated the two germline ends. The CDR3 is 14 residues long. Germline V gene data show CDR1 as SGHAT and CDR2 as FQNNGV. The DNA of the CDR3 is TGTGCCAGCAGCCCAGAGCCGGGGGCGGGGGAGCAGTACTTC. It codes for CASSPEPGAGEQYF.

Of note for this clone: Mismatch with germline at one junction end may stem from a read error. The chain combines TRBV6-6 with TRBJ1-1, with D perhaps matching TRBD1 (5 bases). The CDR3 runs to 16 residues. Germline assignment: CDR1 MNHNY and CDR2 SVGAGI (reference sequence). In nucleotides, the CDR3 is TGTGCCAGCAGATCCGGGACGCGGACCATGAACACTGAAACTTTCTTT. It codes for CASRSGTRTMNTETFF.

The chain employs TRBV6-1 and TRBJ2-5; either TRBD1 or TRBD2 may supply D (5 bases each). Matching the DNA end better, TRBJ2-7 makes the J call doubtful. The CDR3 loop spans 16 amino acids. Germline lookup yields CDR1 MNHNS and CDR2 SASEGT. In nucleotides, the CDR3 is TGTGCCAGCAGTGGAGGGTGGGCACAGGACGCCTACGAGCAGTACTTC. The encoded protein is CASSGGWAQDAYEQYF.

The chain carries TRBV7-9 and TRBJ2-5; TRBD1 aligns across 9 bases. The V segment lost 5 bases and the J segment 4 bases; nucleotides outside the gene matches: 8. CDR1 SEHNR and CDR2 FQNEAQ come from the germline V gene (reference sequence). This CDR3 has 15 amino acids. For the CDR3, the DNA is TGTGCCAGCAGCCAGGGACAGGGCGAGGGAGAGACCCAGTACTTC. It encodes CASSQGQGEGETQYF.

The V call is TRBV11-2, the J call TRBJ1-1; the D gene is possibly TRBD1 (5 bases). The CDR3 sequence is 13 residues long. The germline V and J ends were trimmed by 2 bases and 4 bases, with 8 bases remaining between them. Germline CDR1 and CDR2: SGHAT and FQNNGV. The CDR3 here is CASSLSGGTEAFF. As DNA, the CDR3 is TGTGCCAGCAGCTTAAGTGGGGGCACTGAAGCTTTCTTT.

In its sample, this clone was seen once. This chain joins TRBV6-5 and TRBJ2-5; TRBD1 matches 9 bases. The CDR3 sequence is 16 residues long. CDR1 is MNHEY and CDR2 is SVGAGI in the germline V gene. Trimming at V came to 0 bases and at J to 5 bases, leaving 7 bases not matched to a gene. The CDR3 DNA is TGTGCCAGCAGTTACTCGACTGGGACAGGGCACGAGACCCAGTACTTC. Its translation: CASSYSTGTGHETQYF.

This clone was seen a few times. This sequence joins TRBV28 and TRBJ1-5; no reliable D call. The CDR3 is 12 residues long. With 2 bases removed from V and 7 bases from J, the gap between germline ends came to 6 bases. Germline CDR1 MDHEN, CDR2 SYDVKM. The DNA for the CDR3 is TGTGCCAGCAGTTTAGTTGGGCAGCCCCAGCATTTT. This encodes CASSLVGQPQHF.

CDR3 sequence: CASSSGTGLHEQYF. CDR3 nucleotides: TGTGCCAGCAGTTCCGGGACAGGGCTACACGAGCAGTACTTC. The V call is TRBV6-5, the J call TRBJ2-7; TRBD1 matches 9 bases. The CDR3 has 14 residues. V dropped 4 bases and J dropped 5; count of bases not matched to a gene: 6. From germline, CDR1 is MNHEY and CDR2 SVGAGI.

The chain has TRBV19 and TRBJ1-1; 7 nucleotides match TRBD1. Germline V gives CDR1 LNHDA, CDR2 SQIVND (reference sequence). There are 14 residues in the CDR3. J was trimmed by 8 bases and V by 7 bases; bases with no gene match: 13. The CDR3 region is CASTSRGQRKEAFF. CDR3 DNA: TGTGCCAGTACCTCACGGGGACAGAGAAAGGAAGCTTTCTTT.

J is TRBJ2-5 and V is TRBV4-2; TRBD2 matches at 15 bases. This CDR3 has 17 amino acids. V was pared by 1 base and J by 5 bases, with 5 bases of the junction left unmatched. CDR1 LGHNA and CDR2 YNFKEQ come from the germline V gene. The CDR3 region has the DNA TGTGCCAGCAGCCAAGTGTACGGGACTAGCGGGGGGGAGACCCAGTACTTC. Protein: CASSQVYGTSGGETQYF.

This clone has only one observation. CDR3 sequence reads: CASSLTASSGNTIYF. The CDR3 nucleotides are TGTGCCAGCAGCTTAACGGCGAGCTCTGGAAACACCATATATTTT. The rearrangement links TRBV7-2 to TRBJ1-3; no firm D call. This CDR3 has 15 residues. With 2 bases removed from V and 0 bases from J, the gap between germline ends came to 8 bases. Germline CDR1 is SGHTA and CDR2 is FQGNSA.

This clone came up a few times. This chain uses TRBV13 with TRBJ2-3; D not resolved. Trimming cost V 0 bases and J 2 bases, with 3 bases left between them. Germline values: CDR1 PRHDT, CDR2 FYEKMQ (reference sequence). The CDR3 consists of 13 residues. The CDR3 protein is CASSLGPTDTQYF. The CDR3 DNA follows: TGTGCCAGCAGCTTAGGCCCCACAGATACGCAGTATTTT.

This clone was recorded once. The sample has other DNA sequences that encode this CDR3 too. V is TRBV2 and J is TRBJ1-5; 7 positions match TRBD1. Germline CDR1 is SNHLY and CDR2 is FYNNEI. The CDR3 spans 12 residues. V trimming: 10 bases; J trimming: 2 bases; junction bases outside the gene matches: 2. The CDR3 here is CAIGQGNQPQHF. In DNA form, the CDR3 reads TGTGCCATCGGACAGGGCAATCAGCCCCAGCATTTT.

The chain has TRBV5-1 and TRBJ2-7, with TRBD1 identical over 11 bases. The CDR3 is 16 amino acids. Germline loops: CDR1 SGHRS, CDR2 YFSETQ. Trimming at V came to 4 bases and at J to 7 bases, leaving 13 bases not matched to a gene. The CDR3 loop reads CASSPAGQGGTWEQYF. The CDR3 region has the DNA TGCGCCAGCAGCCCGGCGGGACAGGGGGGAACTTGGGAGCAGTACTTC. Combining the CDR3 with reference TRBV5-1 and TRBJ2-7 gives the whole variable domain KAGVTQTPRYLIKTRGQQVTLSCSPISGHRSVSWYQQTPGQGLQFLFEYFSETQRNKGNFPGRFSGRQFSNSRSEMNVSTLELGDSALYLCASSPAGQGGTWEQYFGPGTRLTVT.

This rearrangement joins TRBV9 to TRBJ2-2; D might be TRBD2 (5 bases). The CDR3 contains 15 residues. Trimming took off 0 bases at V and 7 bases at J, with 13 bases between the two ends. Germline V CDR1 and CDR2: SGDLS, YYNGEE. The CDR3 region is CASSVGPAAGGELFF. For the CDR3, the DNA is TGTGCCAGCAGCGTAGGTCCCGCCGCGGGCGGGGAGCTGTTTTTT.

DNA for the CDR3: TGCGCCAGCAGCTTACTAGCGGGGGAAGAGACCCAGTACTTC. Its protein product is CASSLLAGEETQYF. The chain links TRBV5-1 to TRBJ2-5; 11 bases agree with TRBD2. From germline, CDR1 is SGHRS and CDR2 YFSETQ. The V segment lost 2 bases and the J segment 3 bases; nucleotides outside the gene matches: 0. CDR3 length equals 14 residues.

The chain joins TRBV7-9 to TRBJ1-3; the D is unclear. Germline V gene data show CDR1 as SEHNR and CDR2 as FQNEAQ (reference sequence). CDR3 length: 13 residues. V shed 5 bases and J shed 4 bases, with 9 bases lying between them. CDR3 in DNA: TGTGCCAGCAGCCCAGGAGACGGAAACACCATATATTTT. This encodes CASSPGDGNTIYF.

This clone was picked up one time. V gene TRBV7-3 combines with J gene TRBJ2-1; D possibly corresponds to TRBD1 (6 bases). V was trimmed by 2 bases and J by 0 bases, leaving 23 bases between them. This CDR3 has 20 residues. Looked up from germline, CDR1 is SGHTA and CDR2 is FQGTGA. CDR3 in DNA: TGTGCCAGCAGCTTAGTGGCAGGGGCGCTGGGCCGAAGCTCCTACAATGAGCAGTTCTTC. It translates to CASSLVAGALGRSSYNEQFF.

The rearrangement joins TRBV7-2 to TRBJ2-7, with TRBD1 as a possible D gene (6 bases). The V end was cut by 1 base, the J end by 1 base, with 11 bases between. CDR1 and CDR2 (germline): SGHTA, FQGNSA. This CDR3 comprises 15 residues. The CDR3 protein is CASSLEGHFSYEQYF. In DNA, the CDR3 is TGTGCCAGCAGCTTAGAGGGACATTTTTCCTACGAGCAGTACTTC.

The V and J genes are TRBV28 and TRBJ1-2, with a tentative D call TRBD1 (6 bases). This CDR3 comprises 16 residues. CDR1 MDHEN and CDR2 SYDVKM come from the germline V gene. Trimming pared 11 bases from V and 0 bases from J, leaving 22 bases between. CDR3 sequence (DNA): TGTGCCTCTATCGGGGGAGGGGGACCCCCTAACTATGGCTACACCTTC. This gives the protein CASIGGGGPPNYGYTF.

The genes are TRBV7-8 and TRBJ1-4; 7 nucleotides agree with TRBD1. Per the germline V gene, CDR1 is SGHVS and CDR2 is FQNEAQ. J lost 7 bases, V lost 5 bases, and 7 bases had no gene match. The CDR3 covers 14 residues. The DNA for the CDR3 is TGTGCCAGCAGCCCGGGGACAGTGGGTGAAAAACTGTTTTTT. The encoded protein is CASSPGTVGEKLFF.

This chain connects TRBV21-1 to TRBJ2-3; the table's D gene call, TRBD1, was not cross checked with the DNA. TRBV21-1 is given as a pseudogene. The CDR3 covers 16 residues. CDR3 sequence (DNA): TGTGCCAGCAGCAAATGTCACAGGGGGCCTTCAGATACGCAGTATTTT. Protein sequence: CASSKCHRGPSDTQYF.